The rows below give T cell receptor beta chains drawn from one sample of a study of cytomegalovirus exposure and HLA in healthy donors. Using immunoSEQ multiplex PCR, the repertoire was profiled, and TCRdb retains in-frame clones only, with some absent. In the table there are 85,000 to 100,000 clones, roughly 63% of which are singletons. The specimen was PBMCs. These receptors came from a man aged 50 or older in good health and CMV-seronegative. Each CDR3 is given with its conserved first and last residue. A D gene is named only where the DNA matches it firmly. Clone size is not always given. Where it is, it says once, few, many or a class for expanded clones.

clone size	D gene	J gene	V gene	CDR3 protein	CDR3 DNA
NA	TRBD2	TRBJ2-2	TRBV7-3	CASSPSGSSTGELFF	TGTGCCAGCAGCCCTAGCGGGAGTAGCACCGGGGAGCTGTTTTTT
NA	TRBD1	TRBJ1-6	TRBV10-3	CAIRVGDRVNSPLHF	TGTGCCATCAGGGTGGGGGACAGGGTGAATTCACCCCTCCACTTT
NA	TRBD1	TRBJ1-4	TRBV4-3	CASSPRQGSDATNEKLFF	TGCGCCAGCAGCCCCCGACAGGGGTCTGATGCAACTAATGAAAAACTGTTTTTT
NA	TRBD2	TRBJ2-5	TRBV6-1	CASSEAPGLAGVQETQYF	TGTGCCAGCAGTGAAGCCCCGGGACTAGCGGGGGTACAAGAGACCCAGTACTTC
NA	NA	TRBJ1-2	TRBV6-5	CASSSEGRDGYTF	TGTGCCAGCAGCTCGGAGGGCAGGGATGGCTACACCTTC
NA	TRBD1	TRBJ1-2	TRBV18	CASSTSSGTGYGYTF	TGTGCCAGCTCAACTAGCTCCGGGACAGGCTATGGCTACACCTTC
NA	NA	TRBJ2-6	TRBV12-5	CASGSDSSGANVLTF	TGTGCTAGTGGTTCGGACAGCTCTGGGGCCAACGTCCTGACTTTC
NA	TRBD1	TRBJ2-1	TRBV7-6	CASSPLYRDRANNEQFF	TGTGCCAGCAGTCCACTCTACCGGGACAGGGCGAACAATGAGCAGTTCTTC
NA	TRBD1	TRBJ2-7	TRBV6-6	CASSYTGGTYEQYF	TGTGCCAGCAGTTACACAGGGGGTACCTACGAGCAGTACTTC
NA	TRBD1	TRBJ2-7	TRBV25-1	CASSDPRRGQGGMEQYF	TGTGCCAGCAGTGACCCCCGTAGGGGACAGGGAGGGATGGAGCAGTACTTC
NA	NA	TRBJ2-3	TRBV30	CAWRRQDTDTQYF	TGTGCCTGGAGAAGGCAGGACACAGATACGCAGTATTTT
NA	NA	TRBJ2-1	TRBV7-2	CASSFWGLDNEQFF	TGTGCCAGCAGCTTCTGGGGACTCGACAATGAGCAGTTCTTC
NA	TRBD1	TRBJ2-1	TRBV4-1	CASSLSYPRTGGRNEQFF	TGCGCCAGCAGCCTAAGTTACCCTCGGACAGGGGGCCGGAATGAGCAGTTCTTC
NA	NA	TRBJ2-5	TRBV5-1	CASSLNTNRETQYF	TGCGCCAGCAGCTTGAATACGAACCGGGAGACCCAGTACTTC
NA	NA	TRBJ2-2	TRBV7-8	CASSLDLGLYTGELFF	TGTGCCAGCAGCTTAGATTTGGGACTTTACACCGGGGAGCTGTTTTTT
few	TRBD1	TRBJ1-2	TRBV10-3	CAISLDRENGYTF	TGTGCCATCAGTTTGGACAGGGAGAATGGCTACACCTTC
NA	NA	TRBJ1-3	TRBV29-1	CSVQKSSGNTIYF	TGCAGCGTTCAGAAAAGCTCTGGAAACACCATATATTTT
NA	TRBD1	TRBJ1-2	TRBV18	CASRTGDGYGYTF	TGTGCCAGCCGTACAGGGGACGGCTATGGCTACACCTTC
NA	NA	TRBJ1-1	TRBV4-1	CASSYWTENTEAFF	TGCGCCAGCAGCTATTGGACAGAGAACACTGAAGCTTTCTTT
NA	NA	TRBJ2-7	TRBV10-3	CAISEFESYEQYF	TGTGCCATCAGTGAGTTCGAGTCCTACGAGCAGTACTTC
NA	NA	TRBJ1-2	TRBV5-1	CASSLAAGGTNYGYTF	TGCGCCAGCAGCTTGGCGGCGGGCGGAACTAACTATGGCTACACCTTC
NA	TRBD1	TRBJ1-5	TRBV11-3	CASSLNPGQAMPQHF	TGTGCCAGCAGCTTAAACCCGGGACAGGCGATGCCCCAGCATTTT
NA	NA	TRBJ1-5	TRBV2	CASSDSRTSGQPQHF	TGTGCCAGCAGTGATTCGCGGACATCCGGTCAGCCCCAGCATTTT
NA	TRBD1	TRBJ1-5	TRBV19	CASSIMGSGTGGIVSNQPQHF	TGTGCCAGTAGTATAATGGGTTCCGGGACAGGGGGTATTGTTAGCAATCAGCCCCAGCATTTT
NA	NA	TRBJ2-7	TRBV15	CATSRDQGGREQYF	TGTGCCACCAGCAGAGATCAGGGGGGACGGGAGCAGTACTTC
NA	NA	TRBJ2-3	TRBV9	CASSVADPRRGDTQYF	TGTGCCAGCAGCGTAGCGGACCCTAGGAGGGGCGATACGCAGTATTTT
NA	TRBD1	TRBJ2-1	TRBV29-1	CSARDRVNEQFF	TGCAGCGCACGGGACAGGGTAAATGAGCAGTTCTTC
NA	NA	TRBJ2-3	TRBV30	CAWQDTPSPDTQYF	TGTGCCTGGCAAGACACGCCTAGCCCAGATACGCAGTATTTT
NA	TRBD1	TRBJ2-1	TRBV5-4	CASSLRTGGLYNEQFF	TGTGCCAGCAGCTTGAGGACAGGGGGTCTCTACAATGAGCAGTTCTTC